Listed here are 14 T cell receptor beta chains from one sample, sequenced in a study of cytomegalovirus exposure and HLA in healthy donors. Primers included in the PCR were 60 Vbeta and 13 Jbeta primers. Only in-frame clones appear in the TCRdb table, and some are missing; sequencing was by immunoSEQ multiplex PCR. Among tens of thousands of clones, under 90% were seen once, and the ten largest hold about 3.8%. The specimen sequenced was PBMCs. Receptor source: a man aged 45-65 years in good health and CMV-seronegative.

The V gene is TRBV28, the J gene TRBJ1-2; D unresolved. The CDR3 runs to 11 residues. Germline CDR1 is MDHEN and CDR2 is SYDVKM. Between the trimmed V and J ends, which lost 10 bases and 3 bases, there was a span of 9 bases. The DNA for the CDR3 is TGTGCCACAGGAATTCACTATGGCTACACCTTC. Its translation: CATGIHYGYTF.

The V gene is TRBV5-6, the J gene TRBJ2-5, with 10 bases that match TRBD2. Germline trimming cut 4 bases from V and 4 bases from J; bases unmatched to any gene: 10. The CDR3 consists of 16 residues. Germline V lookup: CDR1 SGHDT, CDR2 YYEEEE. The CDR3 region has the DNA TGTGCCAGCAGCAAGACTAGCGGGTCCCGGGGAGAGACCCAGTACTTC. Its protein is CASSKTSGSRGETQYF.

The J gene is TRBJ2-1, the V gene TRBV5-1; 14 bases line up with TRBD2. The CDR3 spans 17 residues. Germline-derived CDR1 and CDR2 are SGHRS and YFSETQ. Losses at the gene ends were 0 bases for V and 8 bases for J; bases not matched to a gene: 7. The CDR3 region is CASSLASGLAGVHEQFF. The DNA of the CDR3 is TGCGCCAGCAGCTTGGCCTCGGGACTAGCGGGAGTTCATGAGCAGTTCTTC. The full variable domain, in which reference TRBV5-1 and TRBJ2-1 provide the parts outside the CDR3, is KAGVTQTPRYLIKTRGQQVTLSCSPISGHRSVSWYQQTPGQGLQFLFEYFSETQRNKGNFPGRFSGRQFSNSRSEMNVSTLELGDSALYLCASSLASGLAGVHEQFFGPGTRLTVL.

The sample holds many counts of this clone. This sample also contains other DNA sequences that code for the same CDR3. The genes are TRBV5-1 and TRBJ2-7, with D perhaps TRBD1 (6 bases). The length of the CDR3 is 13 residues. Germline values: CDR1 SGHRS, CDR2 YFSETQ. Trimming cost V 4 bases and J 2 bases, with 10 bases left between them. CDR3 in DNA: TGCGCCAGCAGCCTGGACAGAGCCTACGAGCAGTACTTC. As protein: CASSLDRAYEQYF.

In DNA, the CDR3 is TGCAGCGTTACCGGGGGGCGCAACACTGAAGCTTTCTTT. It translates to CSVTGGRNTEAFF. V gene TRBV29-1 combines with J gene TRBJ1-1, with D tentatively TRBD1 (6 bases). V was shortened by 5 bases and J by 2 bases, with 12 bases between the two germline ends. Germline V gene sequence: CDR1 SQVTM, CDR2 ANQGSEA. The CDR3 length is 13 residues.

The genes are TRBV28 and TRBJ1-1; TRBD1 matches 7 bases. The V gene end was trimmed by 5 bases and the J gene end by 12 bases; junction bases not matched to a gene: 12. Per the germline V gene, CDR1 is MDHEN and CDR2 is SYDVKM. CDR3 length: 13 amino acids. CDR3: CASSQTGSGVSFF. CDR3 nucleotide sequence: TGTGCCAGCAGTCAGACAGGGTCGGGTGTTTCTTTCTTT.

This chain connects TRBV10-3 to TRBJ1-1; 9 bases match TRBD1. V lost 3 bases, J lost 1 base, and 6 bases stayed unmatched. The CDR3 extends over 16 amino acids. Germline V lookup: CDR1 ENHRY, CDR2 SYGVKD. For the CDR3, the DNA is TGTGCCATCAGTGAAAGACAGGGGGGAACGAACACTGAAGCTTTCTTT. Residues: CAISERQGGTNTEAFF.

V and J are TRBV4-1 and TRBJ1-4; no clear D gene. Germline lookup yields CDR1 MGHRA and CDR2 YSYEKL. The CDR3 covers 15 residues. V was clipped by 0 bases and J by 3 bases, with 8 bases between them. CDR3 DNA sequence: TGCGCCAGCAGCCAAGATCAGAACCCTAATGAAAAACTGTTTTTT. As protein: CASSQDQNPNEKLFF.

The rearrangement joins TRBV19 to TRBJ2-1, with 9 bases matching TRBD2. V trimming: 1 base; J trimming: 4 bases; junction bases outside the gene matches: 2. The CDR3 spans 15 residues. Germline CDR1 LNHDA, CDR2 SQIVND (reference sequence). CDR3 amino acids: CASSIGTSVYNEQFF. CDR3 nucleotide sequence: TGTGCCAGTAGTATAGGGACTAGCGTGTACAATGAGCAGTTCTTC.

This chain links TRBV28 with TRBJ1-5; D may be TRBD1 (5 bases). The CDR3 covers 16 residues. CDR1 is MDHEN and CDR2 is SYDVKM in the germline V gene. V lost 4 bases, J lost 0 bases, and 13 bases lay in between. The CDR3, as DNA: TGTGCCAGCAGTTCCTGGGGCGGATATAGCAATCAGCCCCAGCATTTT. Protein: CASSSWGGYSNQPQHF.

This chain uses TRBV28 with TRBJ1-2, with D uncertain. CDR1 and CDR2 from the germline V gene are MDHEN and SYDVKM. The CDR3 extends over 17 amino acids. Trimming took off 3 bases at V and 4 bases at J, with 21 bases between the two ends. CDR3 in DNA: TGTGCCAGCAGTTTGACCGGGAGGGAAACGACCTGCTATGGCTACACCTTC. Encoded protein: CASSLTGRETTCYGYTF.

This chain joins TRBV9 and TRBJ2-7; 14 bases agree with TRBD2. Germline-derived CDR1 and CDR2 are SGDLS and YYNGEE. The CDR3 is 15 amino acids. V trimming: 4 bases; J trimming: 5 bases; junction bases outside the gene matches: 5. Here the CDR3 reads CASSQGTSGSDEQYF. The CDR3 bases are TGTGCCAGCAGCCAAGGGACTAGCGGGAGCGACGAGCAGTACTTC.

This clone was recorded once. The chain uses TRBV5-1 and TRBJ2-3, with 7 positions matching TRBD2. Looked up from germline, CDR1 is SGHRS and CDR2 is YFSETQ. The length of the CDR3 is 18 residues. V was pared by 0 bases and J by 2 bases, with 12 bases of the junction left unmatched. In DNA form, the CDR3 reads TGCGCCAGCAGCTTGGTTGCTAGCGGACCTCCTTTCACAGATACGCAGTATTTT. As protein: CASSLVASGPPFTDTQYF.

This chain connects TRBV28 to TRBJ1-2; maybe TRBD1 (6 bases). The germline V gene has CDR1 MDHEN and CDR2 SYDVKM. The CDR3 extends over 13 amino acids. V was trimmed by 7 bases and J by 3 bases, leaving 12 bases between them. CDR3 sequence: CASKEGVDYGYTF. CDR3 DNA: TGTGCCAGCAAAGAGGGGGTGGACTATGGCTACACCTTC.